This paragraph covers one T cell receptor (beta chain) sequence. Its antigen is still unknown. The sample comes from a study of T cells in Graves' hyperthyroidism and ophthalmopathy. Using RNA transcripts as the source, TCR beta CDR3 regions were amplified. HTBI primers were the set used in a first-round RT-PCR of the TCR CDR3. TCRdb reprocessed the multiplex PCR reads via MiXCR and lists one record per CDR3 protein. The data show 550,000 to 650,000 distinct CDR3 sequences, with about 14% seen just once and roughly 5.5% held by the top ten. Study-level results: Most thyroid-expanded clonotypes above 0.001 were also found in blood. Stable hyperthyroidism and ophthalmopathy were separated using 13 V-J signatures.

Specimen: blood. The clonotype was recovered from a woman in her twenties or thirties with Graves' hyperthyroidism that later progressed to Graves' ophthalmopathy.

CDR3 sequence reads: CASSYRPVGQGARSEQFF. The CDR3 coding sequence is TGTGCCAGCAGTTACCGCCCTGTAGGACAGGGGGCGCGAAGTGAGCAGTTCTTC. This chain joins TRBV6-2 or TRBV6-3 and TRBJ2-1, with 11 nucleotides matching TRBD1. This CDR3 comprises 18 residues. The ends lost 2 bases at V and 9 bases at J; junction bases unmatched: 15. Germline values: CDR1 MNHEY, CDR2 SVGEGT.